The clone carrying this T cell receptor beta chain was detected ten times or more. Its matching antigen is unknown. The junction and the germline gene differ at one end; a read error may be behind it. The data stem from a study of T cells in Graves' hyperthyroidism and ophthalmopathy. Overall study findings and caveats: Ophthalmopathy, which appeared later, was predicted by the model a median around 6 months before onset.

Fresh 10 ml peripheral blood yielded PBMCs. From RNA transcripts, TCR beta CDR3 regions were amplified. The HTBI set primed first-round TCR CDR3 RT-PCR. From the multiplex PCR reads, TCRdb called clonotypes with MiXCR, one entry per CDR3 protein. This table has about 640,000 distinct CDR3 sequences, less than 25% appearing once. This CDR3 region has 11 residues. Looked up from germline, CDR1 is SGHAT and CDR2 is FQNNGV. The clonotype comes from a man aged 25-40 years with Graves' ophthalmopathy. V is TRBV11-2 and J is TRBJ2-7; D may be TRBD1 (6 bases). Material: blood. Here the CDR3 DNA reads TGTGCCAGCATCTTAGGGGGCGAGCAGTACTTC. It specifies CASILGGEQYF.